The source of this T cell receptor beta chain is a study of T cell responses to AZD1222 COVID-19 vaccine (dated by TCRdb to about 2021). About the investigation overall: TCR sequencing covered roughly 230 trial participants: 207 given two doses of AZD1222 and 26 given two doses of MenACWY control vaccine. Trial participants were enrolled by age into 18-55, 56-69 and 70-plus year subgroups, with 148, 28 and 57 TCR-sequenced participants respectively. What the authors observed across the whole study: Only five to seven AZD1222 recipients were SARS-CoV-2 seropositive at baseline, limiting conclusions about previously exposed vaccinees. Reportedly, close to half of the unique spike-specific TCRs recognized epitopes lying outside the regions that are mutated in the B.1.351 and B.1.1.7 variants. Participants were mostly white British, with more females than males. The authors suggested clonal diversity may have been underestimated. In the small 56-69-year group, the increase in depth fell short of significance, most likely because of low power. Because no samples from the day 14 peak response were available, repertoires could be characterized only after the peak T cell response. Spike-specific TCR breadth and depth rose significantly after two AZD1222 doses compared with day 0 and with MenACWY recipients. CD4 TCRs associated with the vaccine covered the entire spike protein, and the dominant responses were in regions 160-218 and 743-854.

The CDR3 regions of human TCRbeta chains were analyzed by immunosequencing. Per the source publication's procedure: TCRs in the repertoires were matched against a reference library of SARS-CoV-2-specific TCRs that had been generated with the MIRA antigen-specificity platform. Breadth was defined as the fraction of unique TCRs that were SARS-CoV-2-associated, and depth was defined as the fraction of total T cells that were SARS-CoV-2-associated. Using the MIRA data, each spike-specific TCR was assigned both to the spike region to which the TCR was reactive and to a CD4 or CD8 class. Log10-transformed breadth and depth values were compared by one-way ANOVA with Sidak's multiple comparisons tests. The immuneACCESS repertoire file appears here via TCRdb, limited to in-frame rearrangements. These files lack a portion of the clones; in checked studies, under half of the deficit traces to unresolved V genes, and the cause of the others is not known. V and J calls and clone size follow that table, whereas D and trimming were derived from the DNA. The sample yields about 59,000 clones; about 91% were counted once. Of the sample, 5% to 6.5% is held by the ten largest clones.

Of note for this clone: Its specific antigen is unknown. Base qualities are not at hand, and no much larger clone is one base apart.

The sample's time point label, decoded: about 28 days (+/-7) after the second vaccine dose. AZD1222 recipients with second doses at about 4 weeks or about 12 weeks were pooled, because spike-specific TCR depth and breadth did not differ between schedules. Vaccinee samples came from UK trials COV001 and COV002, including a single-blind randomized controlled phase 2/3 trial of AZD1222 (ChAdOx1 nCoV-19) in healthy adults. For TCRbeta chain sequencing, PBMC samples from trial participants were taken at day 0 and at day 28 after the second dose. The cysteine opens and the phenylalanine closes a CDR3 of 13 amino acids. The entry retains the CDR3 DNA only, 39 bases that are in frame from base 1. CDR1 LGHDT and CDR2 YNNKEL are derived from the germline V gene (reference sequence). At the junction V is shortened by 9 bases and J by 6 bases, with 17 bases in between.

The chain couples TRBV3-1 (or the pseudogene TRBV3-2) to TRBJ1-2; TRBD1 is possibly the D segment (6 matching bases). The receptor's source is an adult who received the AZD1222 COVID-19 vaccine. The sequencing here drew on peripheral blood, taken 28 days after the second AZD1222 dose. Here is the DNA: TGTGCCAGGGGGAATGGGGACACCGATGGCTACACCTTC. Translation gives CARGNGDTDGYTF.